Below, 8 T cell receptor beta chains from the same sample are listed, as sequenced in a study of CD4+ T cells in melanoma. The data were produced by immunoSEQ multiplex PCR, yet TCRdb's version contains in-frame clones alone and is incomplete. Of about 11,000 clones listed, less than 70% are singletons. The sample taken for sequencing was cells from a culture (not recorded whether cultured in vitro). The receptors come from a human donor with melanoma.

The chain recombines TRBV5-4 with TRBJ1-1; no firm D call. Looked up from germline, CDR1 is SGHNT and CDR2 is YYREEE (reference sequence). The CDR3 runs to 15 residues. Trimming cost V 4 bases and J 2 bases, with 15 bases left between them. The CDR3 here is CASSQAGRANTEAFF. For the CDR3, the DNA is TGTGCCAGCAGCCAGGCCGGAAGGGCAAACACTGAAGCTTTCTTT.

The chain uses TRBV7-9 and TRBJ2-7; the D is unclear. CDR1 is SEHNR and CDR2 is FQNEAQ in the germline V gene (reference sequence). The CDR3 is 14 residues long. The V and J ends lost 3 bases and 0 bases respectively, with 9 bases between them. In DNA form, the CDR3 reads TGTGCCAGCAGCTTCCCCCCGAGCTCCTACGAGCAGTACTTC. Encoded protein: CASSFPPSSYEQYF.

V gene TRBV19 combines with J gene TRBJ2-7; TRBD1 is a possible D gene (6 bases). V was clipped by 4 bases and J by 3 bases, with 10 bases between them. CDR1 and CDR2 (germline): LNHDA, SQIVND (reference sequence). This CDR3 has 13 residues. The chain's CDR3 is CASSTGTIYEQYF. CDR3 coding DNA: TGTGCCAGTAGTACCGGGACAATCTACGAGCAGTACTTC.

The chain combines TRBV7-9 with TRBJ1-4, with D uncertain. The germline V and J ends were trimmed by 3 bases and 8 bases, with 10 bases remaining between them. Germline loops: CDR1 SEHNR, CDR2 FQNEAQ (reference sequence). The CDR3 is 13 residues long. The CDR3 sequence: CASSFGRLEKLFF. For the CDR3, the DNA is TGTGCCAGCAGCTTCGGCAGGCTGGAAAAACTGTTTTTT.

By share, this clone ranks as medium-sized. V and J are TRBV7-2 and TRBJ2-2; unclear D gene. V lost 3 bases, J lost 3 bases, and 11 bases lay in between. This CDR3 has 15 residues. CDR1 SGHTA and CDR2 FQGNSA come from the germline V gene. The DNA for the CDR3 is TGTGCCAGCAGCTTCAAGGGAAGGGACACCGGGGAGCTGTTTTTT. Its protein product is CASSFKGRDTGELFF.

The chain combines TRBV29-1 with TRBJ1-5, with D perhaps matching TRBD1 (6 bases). Germline CDR1 and CDR2: SQVTM and ANQGSEA. With 4 bases removed from V and 2 bases from J, the gap between germline ends came to 6 bases. This CDR3 comprises 12 residues. The CDR3 reads CSVGQGNQPQHF. DNA for the CDR3: TGCAGCGTTGGACAGGGCAATCAGCCCCAGCATTTT.

This clone showed up just a few times. This sequence joins TRBV10-3 and TRBJ2-7, with 8 bases that match TRBD2. Germline CDR1 ENHRY, CDR2 SYGVKD. Unmatched junction bases numbered 8, after V lost 2 bases and J lost 2 bases. This CDR3 has 16 residues. DNA for the CDR3: TGTGCCATCAGTGAGACGGGGGGGCCGAGAACCTACGAGCAGTACTTC. This translates into CAISETGGPRTYEQYF.

V usage is TRBV18 and J usage is TRBJ2-2; no reliable D call. Per the germline V gene, CDR1 is KGHSH and CDR2 is LQKENI. The CDR3 consists of 17 residues. V gave up 0 bases and J gave up 1 base, with 12 bases separating them. The CDR3 loop is CASSPPRGAGNTGELFF. CDR3 bases: TGTGCCAGCTCACCACCGCGAGGCGCTGGGAACACCGGGGAGCTGTTTTTT.